The entry below gives a single T cell receptor (beta chain) sequence along with its context. What it binds is not known. The sample is drawn from a study of Graves' ophthalmopathy and Graves' hyperthyroidism. Regarding the study as a whole: The blood repertoire also included most expanded thyroid clonotypes above 0.001 frequency.

Amplification targeted the TCR beta CDR3 regions, with RNA transcripts as the source material. First-round RT-PCR used HTBI primers; second-round multiplex PCR followed. TCRdb ran MiXCR on the multiplex PCR reads and lists one entry per CDR3 protein. The sample contains over a million distinct CDR3 sequences, around a third of which appear only once. V gave up 5 bases and J gave up 3 bases; unmatched junction bases: 18. There are 18 residues in the CDR3. Germline V CDR1 and CDR2: LNHDA, SQIVND (reference sequence). The V and J genes are TRBV19 and TRBJ1-1; TRBD1 matches 7 bases. The clonotype was recovered from an adult man with Graves' hyperthyroidism. The sequenced sample consisted of peripheral blood or thyroid tissue (not recorded which). The CDR3 DNA follows: TGTGCCAGTAGTGTTGGTCGGGAAGCATGGGGACAGTACACTGAAGCTTTCTTT. This sequence encodes CASSVGREAWGQYTEAFF.